The 15 T cell receptor beta chains given below trace back to one sample, sequenced in a study of radiotherapy plus CTLA-4 blockade in lung cancer. Using immunoSEQ multiplex PCR, the repertoire was profiled, and TCRdb retains in-frame clones only, with some absent. The data contain around 91,000 clones, 88% of them seen just once; the ten biggest clones take up 4.5% to 6%. Source: peripheral blood, taken from a patient treated with radiotherapy plus ipilimumab. These receptors were obtained from a human donor with non-small cell lung cancer that progressed on radiotherapy plus ipilimumab.

The chain employs TRBV19 and TRBJ1-4, with D perhaps matching TRBD1 (5 bases). The ends were cut back, 5 bases at V and 2 bases at J, with 9 bases in the middle. Looked up from germline, CDR1 is LNHDA and CDR2 is SQIVND (reference sequence). CDR3 length equals 14 residues. CDR3 nucleotide sequence: TGTGCCAGTAGTCGGGGGGACACTAATGAAAAACTGTTTTTT. Residues: CASSRGDTNEKLFF.

Concerning this clone: Other DNA sequences in the sample encode the same CDR3. The CDR3 bases are TGCGCCAGCAGCCAAGACCGGGCCAATCAACTATCGAGGTCGTTGAATGAGCAGTTCTTC. Encoded protein: CASSQDRANQLSRSLNEQFF. V usage is TRBV4-1 and J usage is TRBJ2-1, with D uncertain. V was clipped by 0 bases and J by 7 bases, with 28 bases between them. The length of the CDR3 is 20 residues. Germline values: CDR1 MGHRA, CDR2 YSYEKL.

CDR3 in DNA: TGTGCCAGCAGCTTGACCCACGAGCAGTACTTC. Its translation is CASSLTHEQYF. The chain links TRBV5-6 to TRBJ2-7; D is uncertain. The V end was cut by 1 base, the J end by 5 bases, with 4 bases between. CDR3 length equals 11 residues. CDR1 is SGHDT, CDR2 YYEEEE, per germline.

The chain uses TRBV2 and TRBJ1-2, with 9 bases identical to TRBD1. The length of the CDR3 is 15 residues. J gave up 1 base and V 7 bases, and 7 bases lay outside the gene matches. Germline-derived CDR1 and CDR2 are SNHLY and FYNNEI. CDR3 loop: CASKDRGSLNYGYTF. The CDR3, as DNA: TGTGCCAGCAAAGACAGGGGGAGTCTTAACTATGGCTACACCTTC.

The chain couples TRBV11-1 to TRBJ1-2; D is ambiguous. Germline lookup yields CDR1 SGHAT and CDR2 FQDESV (reference sequence). V lost 5 bases to trimming and J lost 4 bases, with 23 bases between them. The CDR3 runs 17 residues. CDR3 DNA sequence: TGTGCCAGCAGCCAGATGTTTGAGGCTGGAAAGACCTATGGCTACACCTTC. Translating gives CASSQMFEAGKTYGYTF.

The chain is built from TRBV2 and TRBJ1-2; D unresolved. This CDR3 is built from 13 residues. Germline V gives CDR1 SNHLY, CDR2 FYNNEI. With 3 bases removed from V and 8 bases from J, the gap between germline ends came to 13 bases. In DNA, the CDR3 is TGTGCCAGCAGTGATAGTGAAGACTCCGGCTACACCTTC. Amino acids: CASSDSEDSGYTF.

This clone showed up just a few times. The rearrangement joins TRBV4-1 to TRBJ1-2; D remains unclear. This CDR3 region has 14 residues. V was shortened by 1 base and J by 3 bases, with 9 bases between the two germline ends. Germline assignment: CDR1 MGHRA and CDR2 YSYEKL. The CDR3 coding sequence is TGCGCCAGCAGCCAAGTGAACTTTGACTATGGCTACACCTTC. This codes for CASSQVNFDYGYTF.

The chain couples TRBV27 to TRBJ2-7; no clear D. The CDR3 contains 15 residues. V gave up 2 bases and J gave up 2 bases, with 13 bases separating them. Germline V gene sequence: CDR1 MNHEY, CDR2 SMNVEV (reference sequence). The CDR3 sequence is CASSLRAEPTYEQYF. In DNA form, the CDR3 reads TGTGCCAGCAGTTTACGAGCAGAACCCACCTACGAGCAGTACTTC.

The J gene is TRBJ2-7, the V gene TRBV6-6, with TRBD2 as a possible D gene (7 bases). CDR3 length: 12 residues. Between the trimmed V and J ends, which lost 8 bases and 7 bases, there was a span of 15 bases. The germline V gene encodes CDR1 MNHNY and CDR2 SVGAGI (reference sequence). CDR3 loop: CASARGRGEQYF. DNA of the CDR3: TGTGCCAGCGCTAGAGGGAGGGGGGAGCAGTACTTC.

The chain joins TRBV2 to TRBJ1-3, with TRBD1 matching 7 bases. The V and J ends lost 8 bases and 0 bases, in that order; junction bases with no gene match: 10. CDR3 length: 16 residues. Looked up from germline, CDR1 is SNHLY and CDR2 is FYNNEI. The CDR3 DNA sequence: TGTGCCAGCTCTAGGACAGGCGTTTTCTCTGGAAACACCATATATTTT. It yields the protein CASSRTGVFSGNTIYF.

V usage is TRBV6-5 and J usage is TRBJ2-1; TRBD1 aligns across 7 bases. Germline CDR1 and CDR2: MNHEY and SVGAGI. Unmatched junction bases numbered 11, after V lost 7 bases and J lost 5 bases. There are 15 residues in the CDR3. The CDR3: CASTLRDRANNEQFF. CDR3 nucleotides: TGTGCCAGCACCCTCCGGGACAGAGCTAACAATGAGCAGTTCTTC.

The CDR3 sequence: CASSEAVTAIQYF. CDR3 coding DNA: TGTGCCAGCAGTGAAGCGGTGACAGCCATTCAGTACTTC. V usage is TRBV6-1 and J usage is TRBJ2-4, with a tentative D call TRBD1 (5 bases). This CDR3 is 13 amino acids long. V lost 0 bases, J lost 9 bases, and 9 bases lay in between. Per the germline V gene, CDR1 is MNHNS and CDR2 is SASEGT.

This sequence joins TRBV4-1 and TRBJ1-1; D not certain. The CDR3 has 17 amino acids. The V gene lost 1 base and the J gene lost 2 bases, with 17 bases spanning the gap. CDR1 is MGHRA, CDR2 YSYEKL, per germline. CDR3 DNA sequence: TGCGCCAGCAGCCAAGTGGTACTGGGAATAGGTAACACTGAAGCTTTCTTT. Amino acid sequence: CASSQVVLGIGNTEAFF.

V usage is TRBV9 and J usage is TRBJ2-3; D uncertain. Between the trimmed V and J ends, which lost 1 base and 2 bases, there was a span of 8 bases. The CDR3 length is 14 residues. Germline V CDR1 and CDR2: SGDLS, YYNGEE. DNA of the CDR3: TGTGCCAGCAGCGTATCCGGATACACAGATACGCAGTATTTT. Its translation: CASSVSGYTDTQYF. The variable domain in full, with the rest retrieved from reference TRBV9 and TRBJ2-3, is DSGVTQTPKHLITATGQRVTLRCSPRSGDLSVYWYQQSLDQGLQFLIQYYNGEERAKGNILERFSAQQFPDLHSELNLSSLELGDSALYFCASSVSGYTDTQYFGPGTRLTVL.

The chain joins TRBV6-1 to TRBJ2-1, with D perhaps TRBD2 (5 bases). Germline assignment: CDR1 MNHNS and CDR2 SASEGT. Trimming removed 3 bases from V and 5 bases from J, with 14 bases in between. The CDR3 has 15 residues. CDR3 region: CASSEARGPNNEQFF. The CDR3 DNA reads TGTGCCAGCAGTGAGGCCCGCGGGCCGAACAATGAGCAGTTCTTC.